These 26 T cell receptor beta chains were sequenced from one sample in a study of CD8 T cells in Susac syndrome. When the RNA was reverse transcribed, random hexamers were used with an input of roughly 0.45 to 1 ug. TCRdb re-called the immunoSEQ multiplex PCR reads with MiXCR, one entry per CDR3 protein. The table records about 120,000 distinct CDR3 sequences, 94% of them present only once. Sequenced sample: CD4+ T cells from PBMCs. These TCRs come from a human donor in good health.

CDR3 in DNA: TGTGCCAGCAGCTTAGCGGGGCAGGGAGAGGGCACTGAAGCTTTCTTT. As protein: CASSLAGQGEGTEAFF. The chain recombines TRBV7-9 with TRBJ1-1; possibly TRBD1 for D (5 bases). V was pared by 0 bases and J by 4 bases, with 15 bases between. This CDR3 is 16 amino acids long. Per the germline V gene, CDR1 is SEHNR and CDR2 is FQNEAQ (reference sequence).

This chain joins TRBV3-1 and TRBJ2-2; TRBD1 matches 10 bases. V dropped 6 bases and J dropped 1; count of bases not matched to a gene: 11. The CDR3 is made up of 18 amino acids. CDR1 is LGHDT, CDR2 YNNKEL, per germline (reference sequence). CDR3 bases: TGTGCCAGCAGTCAATGGGGACAGGGGCCCAGGAACACCGGGGAGCTGTTTTTT. Translated: CASSQWGQGPRNTGELFF.

This chain connects TRBV6-2 or TRBV6-3 to TRBJ1-1; weak D call: TRBD1 (6 bases). The ends were cut back, 6 bases at V and 0 bases at J, with 11 bases in the middle. Germline CDR1 is MNHEY and CDR2 is SVGEGT. This CDR3 comprises 14 residues. The CDR3, as DNA: TGTGCCAGCAGGAGCGGACAGATGAACACTGAAGCTTTCTTT. It encodes CASRSGQMNTEAFF.

Here the CDR3 DNA reads TGTGCCAGCTCACCACGTGGGACTACTAAGGGTGAGCAGTTCTTC. Protein: CASSPRGTTKGEQFF. The chain joins TRBV18 to TRBJ2-1, with 7 bases fitting TRBD2. The germline V gene encodes CDR1 KGHSH and CDR2 LQKENI. CDR3 length: 15 residues. The junction had 9 bases not matched to a gene; V was cut back by 1 base and J by 9 bases. The full variable domain, in which reference TRBV18 and TRBJ2-1 provide the parts outside the CDR3, is NAGVMQNPRHLVRRRGQEARLRCSPMKGHSHVYWYRQLPEEGLKFMVYLQKENIIDESGMPKERFSAEFPKEGPSILRIQQVVRGDSAAYFCASSPRGTTKGEQFFGPGTRLTVL.

The chain employs TRBV4-2 and TRBJ2-1; weak D call: TRBD2 (5 bases). This CDR3 has 18 residues. Trimming shortened V by 0 bases and J by 1 base, and 16 bases separated the two germline ends. The germline V gene has CDR1 LGHNA and CDR2 YNFKEQ. CDR3 sequence: CASSQDGLASQSYNEQFF. Here the CDR3 DNA reads TGTGCCAGCAGCCAAGATGGGTTAGCGTCACAATCCTACAATGAGCAGTTCTTC.

This chain connects TRBV24-1 to TRBJ2-2, with TRBD1 identical over 10 bases. CDR1 is KGHDR, CDR2 SFDVKD, per germline. The CDR3 runs to 14 residues. V lost 6 bases, J lost 5 bases, and 2 bases stayed unmatched. CDR3 amino acids: CATSRGQGTGELFF. The CDR3 nucleotides read TGTGCCACCAGTAGGGGACAGGGGACCGGGGAGCTGTTTTTT.

This chain connects TRBV29-1 to TRBJ2-5, with 7 bases identical to TRBD1. The germline V gene encodes CDR1 SQVTM and CDR2 ANQGSEA. V lost 7 bases, J lost 2 bases, and 7 bases stayed unmatched. CDR3 length: 13 amino acids. CDR3 region: CSAKQGNQETQYF. In DNA, the CDR3 is TGCAGCGCGAAACAGGGGAATCAAGAGACCCAGTACTTC.

J is TRBJ2-2 and V is TRBV7-9; 7 nucleotides agree with TRBD2. The CDR3 covers 16 residues. Germline CDR1 is SEHNR and CDR2 is FQNEAQ (reference sequence). The trim removed 5 bases at V and 3 bases at J, leaving 9 bases unmatched. The chain's CDR3 is CASSQQAGTYTGELFF. The CDR3 bases are TGTGCCAGCAGCCAACAAGCGGGAACCTACACCGGGGAGCTGTTTTTT.

This chain connects TRBV5-1 to TRBJ1-2; 11 positions agree with TRBD1. This CDR3 spans 12 amino acids. Germline V gene lookup returns CDR1 SGHRS and CDR2 YFSETQ. V gave up 7 bases and J gave up 6 bases; unmatched junction bases: 2. The DNA for the CDR3 is TGCGCCAGCTGGGGACAGGGGGATGGCTACACCTTC. Amino acid sequence: CASWGQGDGYTF. The full variable domain, in which reference TRBV5-1 and TRBJ1-2 provide the parts outside the CDR3, is KAGVTQTPRYLIKTRGQQVTLSCSPISGHRSVSWYQQTPGQGLQFLFEYFSETQRNKGNFPGRFSGRQFSNSRSEMNVSTLELGDSALYLCASWGQGDGYTFGSGTRLTVV.

The chain combines TRBV2 with TRBJ2-1, with a weak D call TRBD2 (6 bases). CDR1 and CDR2 (germline): SNHLY, FYNNEI. With 1 base removed from V and 9 bases from J, the gap between germline ends came to 7 bases. The CDR3 covers 12 residues. CDR3: CASSEGGGEQFF. The DNA of the CDR3 is TGTGCCAGCAGTGAAGGGGGAGGTGAGCAGTTCTTC.

The chain is built from TRBV7-9 and TRBJ1-1; no definite D call. Per the germline V gene, CDR1 is SEHNR and CDR2 is FQNEAQ (reference sequence). V lost 5 bases and J lost 4, with 11 bases in between. The CDR3 totals 13 residues. CDR3 sequence (DNA): TGTGCCAGCAGCCTAGAGGACGTCACTGAAGCTTTCTTT. Translation: CASSLEDVTEAFF.

The chain uses TRBV16 and TRBJ2-1, with 8 bases identical to TRBD2. CDR3 length: 15 amino acids. Germline V gene sequence: CDR1 KGHSY, CDR2 FQNENV. V gave up 8 bases and J gave up 6 bases; unmatched junction bases: 12. CDR3 in DNA: TGTGCCAGCTTCGATTTCGGGGGGGCCGTCAATGAGCAGTTCTTC. It specifies CASFDFGGAVNEQFF.

The rearrangement links TRBV7-9 to TRBJ2-3, with TRBD2 matching 8 bases. The length of the CDR3 is 16 residues. V shed 5 bases and J 4 bases; nucleotides not matched to a gene: 11. The V gene's germline CDR1 is SEHNR and CDR2 FQNEAQ (reference sequence). The CDR3 reads CASSLRASGFSDTQYF. The CDR3 DNA reads as TGTGCCAGCAGCCTGCGGGCTAGCGGGTTTTCAGATACGCAGTATTTT.

J is TRBJ2-1 and V is TRBV5-6, with D possibly matching TRBD2 (5 bases). Germline CDR1 and CDR2: SGHDT and YYEEEE. CDR3 size: 13 residues. V was shortened by 0 bases and J by 12 bases, with 13 bases between the two germline ends. The CDR3 DNA reads as TGTGCCAGCAGCTTGGGTCTTCCTGCGGGGCAGTTCTTC. Protein sequence: CASSLGLPAGQFF.

The CDR3 protein is CAWSANSQETQYF. The DNA for the CDR3 is TGTGCCTGGAGTGCAAACAGCCAAGAGACCCAGTACTTC. The chain couples TRBV30 to TRBJ2-5, with unresolved D. The CDR3 sequence is 13 residues long. V was pared by 1 base and J by 1 base, with 7 bases between. CDR1 and CDR2 (germline): GTSNPN, SVGIG (reference sequence).

The J gene is TRBJ2-1, the V gene TRBV7-2; 9 bases line up with TRBD2. With 1 base clipped from V and 7 bases from J, the junction kept 5 bases outside the gene matches. The germline gives CDR1 SGHTA, CDR2 FQGNSA. The CDR3 is 15 amino acids. The CDR3 protein is CASSLVAGDANEQFF. As DNA, the CDR3 is TGTGCCAGCAGCTTAGTAGCGGGAGACGCGAATGAGCAGTTCTTC.

The chain joins TRBV5-6 to TRBJ2-7; 8 positions agree with TRBD2. The CDR3 has 12 residues. V was pared by 4 bases and J by 7 bases, with 4 bases of the junction left unmatched. Germline CDR1 reads SGHDT; CDR2 reads YYEEEE. CDR3 bases: TGTGCCAGCAGCGGACTAGCTAAGGAGCAGTACTTC. It encodes CASSGLAKEQYF. The complete variable domain, with remaining parts taken from reference TRBV5-6 and TRBJ2-7, reads DAGVTQSPTHLIKTRGQQVTLRCSPKSGHDTVSWYQQALGQGPQFIFQYYEEEERQRGNFPDRFSGHQFPNYSSELNVNALLLGDSALYLCASSGLAKEQYFGPGTRLTVT.

The chain employs TRBV20-1 and TRBJ2-3; D is undetermined. Trimming left V 3 bases short and J 3 bases short, with 7 bases between. CDR3 size: 12 residues. CDR1 DFQATT and CDR2 SNEGSKA come from the germline V gene (reference sequence). DNA for the CDR3: TGCAGTGCTAGTAAGGATACAGATACGCAGTATTTT. Its translation: CSASKDTDTQYF.

CDR3 sequence: CASSADINYGYTF. Here the CDR3 DNA reads TGTGCCAGCAGTGCGGACATAAACTATGGCTACACCTTC. This chain joins TRBV25-1 and TRBJ1-2; D perhaps matches TRBD1 (5 bases). Looked up from germline, CDR1 is MGHDK and CDR2 is SYGVNS. The CDR3 has 13 amino acids. The ends were cut back, 4 bases at V and 2 bases at J, with 8 bases in the middle.

The chain joins TRBV3-1 to TRBJ2-5; 12 nucleotides agree with TRBD2. The CDR3 extends over 14 amino acids. After removal of 6 bases from V and 5 bases from J, the junction contained 4 bases not matched to a gene. Germline V gives CDR1 LGHDT, CDR2 YNNKEL (reference sequence). The CDR3 DNA reads as TGTGCCAGCAGTTACGGGACTAGCGGGGAGACCCAGTACTTC. Translated, it gives CASSYGTSGETQYF.

This chain connects TRBV3-1 to TRBJ1-3; no reliable D call. Germline lookup yields CDR1 LGHDT and CDR2 YNNKEL (reference sequence). The V gene lost 0 bases and the J gene lost 0 bases, with 6 bases spanning the gap. CDR3 length: 15 amino acids. The CDR3 here is CASSQEFTSGNTIYF. The CDR3 bases are TGTGCCAGCAGCCAAGAGTTCACCTCTGGAAACACCATATATTTT. Full variable domain (outside the CDR3, taken from reference TRBV3-1 and TRBJ1-3): DTAVSQTPKYLVTQMGNDKSIKCEQNLGHDTMYWYKQDSKKFLKIMFSYNNKELIINETVPNRFSPKSPDKAHLNLHINSLELGDSAVYFCASSQEFTSGNTIYFGEGSWLTVV.

The genes are TRBV28 and TRBJ1-1; D gene ambiguous. Germline loops: CDR1 MDHEN, CDR2 SYDVKM. CDR3 length: 15 amino acids. Trimming removed 5 bases from V and 1 base from J, with 14 bases in between. The CDR3 DNA reads TGTGCCAGCAGTCCCGGCGGGTTGGGGAACACTGAAGCTTTCTTT. Amino acid sequence: CASSPGGLGNTEAFF.

This sequence joins TRBV5-1 and TRBJ2-5, with D unclear. There are 13 residues in the CDR3. V was pared by 3 bases and J by 5 bases, with 11 bases between. Germline V CDR1 and CDR2: SGHRS, YFSETQ. CDR3 residues: CASSYLGGETQYF. Written as DNA, the CDR3 is TGCGCCAGCAGCTACTTAGGTGGGGAGACCCAGTACTTC.

This chain links TRBV18 with TRBJ1-1; D gene uncertain. The CDR3 has 13 residues. Germline V gives CDR1 KGHSH, CDR2 LQKENI. The V end lost 2 bases, the J end lost 4 bases, and 8 bases lay between the germline ends. The CDR3 bases are TGTGCCAGCTCACCAGGTACCCCCACTGAAGCTTTCTTT. It translates to CASSPGTPTEAFF.

The chain is built from TRBV10-1 and TRBJ2-7; D is undetermined. The CDR3 length is 15 residues. CDR1 is WNHNN, CDR2 SYGVQD, per germline (reference sequence). Trimming removed 6 bases from V and 2 bases from J, with 17 bases in between. The CDR3 bases are TGCGCCAGCAGCTTTGGACCAAGTGGTACCTACGAGCAGTACTTC. Translated, it gives CASSFGPSGTYEQYF.

This sequence joins TRBV20-1 and TRBJ1-5; weak D call: TRBD1 (5 bases). Between the trimmed V and J ends, which lost 1 base and 0 bases, there was a span of 13 bases. Germline values: CDR1 DFQATT, CDR2 SNEGSKA (reference sequence). The CDR3 covers 16 residues. The CDR3 DNA is TGCAGTGCTAGAGGCGGGACGTCAGATAGCAATCAGCCCCAGCATTTT. It yields the protein CSARGGTSDSNQPQHF.